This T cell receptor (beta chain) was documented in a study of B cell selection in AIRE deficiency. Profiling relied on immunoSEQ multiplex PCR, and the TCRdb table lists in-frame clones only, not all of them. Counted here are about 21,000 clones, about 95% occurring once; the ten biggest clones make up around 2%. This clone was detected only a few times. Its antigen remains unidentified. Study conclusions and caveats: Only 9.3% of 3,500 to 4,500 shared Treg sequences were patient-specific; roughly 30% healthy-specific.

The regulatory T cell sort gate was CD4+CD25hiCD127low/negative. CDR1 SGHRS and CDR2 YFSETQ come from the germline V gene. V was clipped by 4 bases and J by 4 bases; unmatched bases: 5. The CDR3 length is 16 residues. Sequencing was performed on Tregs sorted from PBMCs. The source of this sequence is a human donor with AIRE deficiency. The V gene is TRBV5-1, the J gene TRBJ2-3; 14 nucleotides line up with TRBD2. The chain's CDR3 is CASSPPGLAGADTQYF. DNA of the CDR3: TGCGCCAGCAGCCCTCCGGGACTAGCGGGAGCAGATACGCAGTATTTT. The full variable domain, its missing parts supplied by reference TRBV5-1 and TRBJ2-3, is KAGVTQTPRYLIKTRGQQVTLSCSPISGHRSVSWYQQTPGQGLQFLFEYFSETQRNKGNFPGRFSGRQFSNSRSEMNVSTLELGDSALYLCASSPPGLAGADTQYFGPGTRLTVL.